A selection of T cell receptor beta chains follows, all from one sample in a study of cytomegalovirus exposure and HLA in healthy donors. Profiling relied on immunoSEQ multiplex PCR, and the TCRdb table lists in-frame clones only, not all of them. The table has 130,000 to 150,000 clones, under 80% seen once; the top ten hold more than 3.5%. What was sequenced was PBMCs. The receptors come from a man between 18 and 35 years old in good health and CMV-seropositive. CDR3s include the opening cysteine and the closing phenylalanine or tryptophan. D genes are given only for firm matches. Size is omitted from some rows. Given values are once, few, many or a class for expanded clones.

d_call clone_size j_call v_call cdr3_aa cdr3_nt
TRBD1 few TRBJ2-5 TRBV2 CASKGQGRETQYF TGTGCCAGCAAGGGACAGGGTAGGGAGACCCAGTACTTC
NA NA TRBJ2-5 TRBV2 CASRGGRSQETQYF TGTGCCAGCAGGGGGGGACGGAGCCAAGAGACCCAGTACTTC
TRBD1 NA TRBJ1-6 TRBV15 CATSSITGGLGSPLHF TGTGCCACCAGCAGCATCACAGGGGGCTTGGGTTCACCCCTCCACTTT
TRBD1 NA TRBJ2-5 TRBV4-1 CASSQDGTVGQTQYF TGCGCCAGCAGCCAAGATGGGACAGTAGGGCAGACCCAGTACTTC
NA NA TRBJ2-7 TRBV19 CASSIVSVSGDPYEQYF TGTGCCAGTAGTATAGTTTCTGTCTCGGGAGACCCCTACGAGCAGTACTTC
NA NA TRBJ2-7 TRBV28 CASSPGSSYEQYF TGTGCCAGCAGTCCAGGGTCTTCCTACGAGCAGTACTTC
TRBD2 NA TRBJ2-1 TRBV5-6 CASSLTSGAYNEQFF TGTGCCAGCAGCTTAACTAGCGGAGCCTACAATGAGCAGTTCTTC
NA once TRBJ2-2 TRBV27 CASSDRVADTGELFF TGTGCCAGCAGCGACAGGGTAGCGGACACCGGGGAGCTGTTTTTT
TRBD1 few TRBJ2-5 TRBV19 CASTPTGGETQYF TGTGCCAGTACCCCGACAGGGGGAGAGACCCAGTACTTC
TRBD1 NA TRBJ2-4 TRBV18 CASSPRDRGAKNIQYF TGTGCCAGCTCACCACGGGACAGGGGGGCCAAAAACATTCAGTACTTC
NA once TRBJ1-1 TRBV6-5 CASSGRGPNTEAFF TGTGCCAGCAGTGGAAGGGGCCCGAACACTGAAGCTTTCTTT
TRBD2 NA TRBJ2-1 TRBV7-7 CASSPGTSAYNEQFF TGTGCTAGCAGTCCCGGGACTAGCGCTTACAATGAGCAGTTCTTC
TRBD1 NA TRBJ2-7 TRBV5-6 CASSSIDRGRVHEQYF TGTGCCAGCAGCTCGATCGACAGGGGGCGCGTCCACGAGCAGTACTTC
NA NA TRBJ1-5 TRBV5-4 CASSPAPRGGTQHF TGTGCCAGCAGCCCTGCCCCCCGCGGGGGAACCCAGCATTTT
TRBD2 NA TRBJ2-3 TRBV19 CASSKRTSGTLGSTDTQYF TGTGCCAGTAGTAAGAGGACTAGCGGGACCCTTGGTAGCACAGATACGCAGTATTTT
NA NA TRBJ2-7 TRBV10-1 CASSESKGGCCEQYF TGCGCCAGCAGTGAGTCGAAAGGAGGGTGTTGTGAACAGTACTTC
NA few TRBJ2-1 TRBV4-2 CASSRIGGVANNEQFF TGTGCCAGCAGCCGCATCGGGGGAGTTGCTAACAATGAGCAGTTCTTC
NA NA TRBJ1-1 TRBV2 CASSQQAGWTEAFF TGTGCCAGCAGTCAACAGGCTGGGTGGACTGAAGCTTTCTTT
TRBD1 NA TRBJ1-2 TRBV27 CASSRGEDRAFSF TGTGCCAGCAGCCGGGGGGAGGACAGGGCCTTCTCCTTC
TRBD2 NA TRBJ2-5 TRBV7-2 CASSNGTSGIETQYF TGTGCCAGCAGCAATGGGACTAGCGGGATTGAGACCCAGTACTTC
TRBD1 NA TRBJ1-1 TRBV7-2 CASSTWTGGRATEAFF TGTGCCAGCAGCACCTGGACAGGGGGAAGAGCAACTGAAGCTTTCTTT
NA NA TRBJ2-5 TRBV28 CASSLLQGGETQYF TGTGCCAGCAGTTTATTGCAGGGAGGAGAGACCCAGTACTTC
TRBD2 once TRBJ2-1 TRBV5-4 CASSLEPSGNEQFF TGTGCCAGCAGCTTGGAACCTAGCGGCAATGAGCAGTTCTTC
TRBD1 NA TRBJ1-5 TRBV5-5 CASSPQGGPGTQHF TGTGCCAGCAGCCCCCAAGGGGGCCCGGGGACCCAGCATTTT
TRBD2 NA TRBJ2-1 TRBV9 CASSARRLAGASSSYNEQFF TGTGCCAGCAGCGCACGACGACTAGCGGGAGCCTCGAGCTCCTACAATGAGCAGTTCTTC
TRBD1 NA TRBJ2-7 TRBV6-1 CASTRDRGTYEQYF TGTGCCAGCACCCGGGACAGGGGCACCTACGAGCAGTACTTC
TRBD1 NA TRBJ1-4 TRBV5-4 CASSFDRGSTNEKLFF TGTGCCAGCAGCTTTGACAGGGGATCAACTAATGAAAAACTGTTTTTT
TRBD1 NA TRBJ2-5 TRBV7-8 CATADRGGKTQYF TGTGCCACCGCCGACAGGGGAGGAAAGACCCAGTACTTC
TRBD2 few TRBJ2-5 TRBV11-2 CASSPGLAGTETQYF TGTGCCAGCAGCCCGGGACTAGCGGGAACCGAGACCCAGTACTTC
NA NA TRBJ2-3 TRBV18 CASSPREVADTQYF TGTGCCAGCTCACCTAGGGAGGTGGCAGATACGCAGTATTTT
TRBD1 NA TRBJ1-5 TRBV4-1 CASSLWARGLHQPQHF TGCGCCAGCAGCCTATGGGCCAGGGGGCTGCATCAGCCCCAGCATTTT
NA NA TRBJ2-5 TRBV28 CASARPGEETQYF TGTGCCAGCGCCCGCCCCGGAGAAGAGACCCAGTACTTC
NA few TRBJ1-4 TRBV2 CASSFQGPREKLFF TGTGCCAGCAGTTTTCAGGGGCCGAGGGAAAAACTGTTTTTT
TRBD1 NA TRBJ1-6 TRBV6-6 CASSYTDRDSPLHF TGTGCCAGCAGTTACACGGACAGGGACTCACCCCTCCACTTT
TRBD1 NA TRBJ1-2 TRBV6-5 CASSRQGSDLGYTF TGTGCCAGCAGTCGACAGGGTAGCGATCTTGGCTACACCTTC
NA NA TRBJ1-5 TRBV5-6 CASRSTGRGGPQHF TGTGCCAGTCGGTCGACAGGTCGCGGGGGGCCCCAGCATTTT
NA NA TRBJ1-2 TRBV9 CASQPANRYGYTF TGTGCCAGCCAACCCGCAAACAGATATGGCTACACCTTC
NA NA TRBJ2-7 TRBV18 CASSPQAGRPEQYF TGTGCCAGCTCACCACAAGCAGGAAGGCCGGAGCAGTACTTC
NA NA TRBJ1-1 TRBV27 CASSLSPWGEGAFF TGTGCCAGCAGTTTATCCCCGTGGGGGGAAGGAGCTTTCTTT
NA NA TRBJ2-2 TRBV25-1 CASSPQPPGTGELFF TGTGCCAGCAGTCCCCAACCCCCGGGAACCGGGGAGCTGTTTTTT
NA NA TRBJ2-7 TRBV28 CASTSGRGSSYEQYF TGTGCCAGCACCTCGGGCCGGGGGAGCTCCTACGAGCAGTACTTC
NA NA TRBJ2-1 TRBV20-1 CSAFLNEQFF TGCAGTGCCTTCCTCAATGAGCAGTTCTTC
TRBD1 NA TRBJ2-7 TRBV2 CASKGGQVSYEQYF TGTGCCAGCAAAGGAGGACAGGTCTCCTACGAGCAGTACTTC
NA once TRBJ2-5 TRBV5-1 CASSLVIARLDSGPVGETQYF TGCGCCAGCAGCTTGGTTATCGCGCGACTGGACAGCGGCCCCGTGGGAGAGACCCAGTACTTC
TRBD2 NA TRBJ2-1 TRBV4-2 CASSQPTSGQYNEQFF TGTGCCAGCAGCCAGCCGACTAGCGGGCAGTACAATGAGCAGTTCTTC
NA NA TRBJ2-2 TRBV9 CASSVAGTSTGELFF TGTGCCAGCAGCGTAGCCGGGACTTCTACCGGGGAGCTGTTTTTT
NA NA TRBJ1-5 TRBV9 CASSVGVGMNQPQHF TGTGCCAGCAGCGTAGGCGTTGGTATGAATCAGCCCCAGCATTTT
NA NA TRBJ2-3 TRBV5-1 CASSLGSERTDTQYF TGCGCCAGCAGCTTGGGGTCCGAGCGGACAGATACGCAGTATTTT
TRBD2 NA TRBJ2-3 TRBV7-3 CASSLIASGRATDTQYF TGTGCCAGCAGCTTAATTGCTAGCGGGAGGGCGACAGATACGCAGTATTTT
NA few TRBJ2-7 TRBV6-5 CASSHPSGEPYEQYF TGTGCCAGCAGTCACCCTTCCGGGGAGCCCTACGAGCAGTACTTC
NA few TRBJ1-1 TRBV5-1 CASSFRGANQIRNTEAFF TGCGCCAGCAGCTTCCGGGGGGCGAATCAGATCCGAAACACTGAAGCTTTCTTT
NA NA TRBJ2-7 TRBV2 CASSVGVYEQYF TGTGCCAGCAGTGTAGGGGTCTACGAGCAGTACTTC
NA NA TRBJ2-5 TRBV19 CASSGRGGTRETQYF TGTGCCAGTAGTGGCCGGGGAGGTACCAGGGAGACCCAGTACTTC
NA few TRBJ2-2 TRBV7-2 CASSPRGGGGELFF TGTGCCAGCAGCCCTCGAGGGGGTGGCGGGGAGCTGTTTTTT
TRBD1 once TRBJ1-1 TRBV28 CASSLPSGRQGNTEAFF TGTGCCAGCAGTTTACCATCCGGGAGACAGGGGAACACTGAAGCTTTCTTT
TRBD1 NA TRBJ1-4 TRBV10-1 CASGTGDREKLFF TGCGCCAGCGGGACAGGGGATCGTGAAAAACTGTTTTTT
TRBD1 NA TRBJ1-2 TRBV5-8 CASSWDRGSLGYTF TGTGCCAGCAGCTGGGACAGGGGGTCCCTTGGCTACACCTTC